This T cell receptor beta chain originates from a study of CD8+CD57+ T cells in acquired aplastic anemia (dated by TCRdb to the late 2010s). With regard to the full study: DNA extracted from sorted CD4+ and CD8+ cells had a mean of approximately 3.5 ug, with a range of roughly 0.19 to 27.4 ug. A CD8+CD57+ expansion meant a frequency higher than the mean frequency seen in healthy subjects.

As encoded in the germline V gene (reference sequence), CDR1 is SEHNR while CDR2 is FQNEAQ. The germline ends are 13 bases apart after V is trimmed by 7 bases and J by 3 bases. The CDR3 runs 13 residues from the cysteine to the phenylalanine. Only the CDR3 portion is preserved as DNA: 39 bases, with reading frame beginning at the first base. Genomic DNA served as template for TCR beta VDJ combination and CDR3 sequence profiling. TCR repertoire sequencing was run on an Illumina HiSeq 2000. On the authors' methods: Repertoires were assessed using TRBV/TRBJ rearrangement plots, CDR3 size and DJ length profiles, and Simpson's diversity index. Whichever DNA sequence was most abundant in the deep sequencing data was defined as the immunodominant clone. CDR3 amino acid sequences were screened for sharing across subjects and compared with published repertoires and the VDJdb database. TCRdb reran the public reads through fastp at Q25 and MiXCR, keeping productive beta chains. Identical CDR3 protein sequences are pooled into one entry, listed with their most common genes and DNA. These V and J calls derive from TCRdb rather than the authors' analysis. The sample records some 200,000 distinct CDR3 sequences, more than 45% of which are singletons. The ten largest clones take up about 9.7% of the sample.

This clonotype was detected a few times. It has no known antigen specificity. There are no base qualities to consult, and no much larger clone falls within one base. Flow cytometry had shown CD8+CD57+ cell expansion in the patients selected for sequencing. All patients had severe acquired aplastic anemia diagnosed by International Study of Aplastic Anemia and Agranulocytosis and Camitta criteria. No therapy had been received by the patients at the time of blood sampling. In this study, sorted CD4+ and CD8+ T cells from the blood of healthy subjects and of severe aplastic anemia patients had their TCR repertoires deep-sequenced. Patients were enrolled under clinicaltrials.gov protocols 00001620, 01623167, 00001397, 00071045, 00081523 and 00961064 in the USA. Ficoll-Paque density gradient centrifugation was used to isolate peripheral blood mononuclear cells. Before DNA extraction, CD4+ and CD8+ T cells were sorted with FACS or magnetic beads.

Here is what the overall study found, with its caveats: Some 27 CD8+ CDR3 sequences were found in both patients and controls but appeared to be highly expressed in patients and within the immunodominant clones of the patients. CD8+ Simpson's diversity did not differ significantly between patients and healthy controls (P=0.060).

Sequenced: sorted CD4+, CD8+, or CD8+CD57+ T cells (not recorded which) from PBMCs. The rearranged chain carries TRBV7-9 and TRBJ2-7; the D segment is perhaps TRBD1 or TRBD2, each sharing 5 matched bases. This sequence originates from a human donor with aplastic anemia. The encoded CDR3 is CASTRDRNYEQYF. The DNA sequence follows: TGTGCCAGCACCCGGGACCGGAACTACGAGCAGTACTTC.